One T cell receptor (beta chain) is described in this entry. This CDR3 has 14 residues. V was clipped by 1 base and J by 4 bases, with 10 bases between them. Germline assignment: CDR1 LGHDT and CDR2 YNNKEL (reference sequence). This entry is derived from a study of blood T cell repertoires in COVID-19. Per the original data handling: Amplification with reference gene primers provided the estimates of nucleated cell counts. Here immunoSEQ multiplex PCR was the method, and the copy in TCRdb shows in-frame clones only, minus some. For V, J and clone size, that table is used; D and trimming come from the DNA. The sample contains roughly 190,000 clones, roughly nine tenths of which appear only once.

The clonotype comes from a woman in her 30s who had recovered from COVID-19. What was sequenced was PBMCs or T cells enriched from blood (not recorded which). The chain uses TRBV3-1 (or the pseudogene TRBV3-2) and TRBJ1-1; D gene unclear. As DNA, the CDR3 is TGTGCCAGCAGCCAAGTCGGGGTTGGCACTGAAGCTTTCTTT. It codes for CASSQVGVGTEAFF.